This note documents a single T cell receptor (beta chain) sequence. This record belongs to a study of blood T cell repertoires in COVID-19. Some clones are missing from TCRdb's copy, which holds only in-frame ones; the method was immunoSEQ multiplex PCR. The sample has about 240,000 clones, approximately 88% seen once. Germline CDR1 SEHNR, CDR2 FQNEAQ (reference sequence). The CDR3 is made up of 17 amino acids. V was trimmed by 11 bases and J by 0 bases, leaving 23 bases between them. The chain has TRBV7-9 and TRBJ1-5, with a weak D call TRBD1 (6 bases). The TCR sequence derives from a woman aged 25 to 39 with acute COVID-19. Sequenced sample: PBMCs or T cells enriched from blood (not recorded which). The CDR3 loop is CARGLGRGEYSNQPQHF. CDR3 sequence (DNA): TGTGCCCGGGGGCTGGGGAGGGGAGAATATAGCAATCAGCCCCAGCATTTT.